A single sample is the source of the 27 T cell receptor beta chains below, sequenced in a study of Graves' ophthalmopathy and Graves' hyperthyroidism. The sequenced template was RNA, covering the TCR beta CDR3 region. Second-round multiplex PCR followed a first-round RT-PCR using HTBI primers. TCRdb reanalysed the multiplex PCR reads using MiXCR and keeps one entry per CDR3 protein. This sample has about 48,000 distinct CDR3 sequences, with about 50% found just once. Sequencing was done on a sample of peripheral blood. The receptors derive from an adult man with Graves' ophthalmopathy.

V is TRBV20-1 and J is TRBJ2-7, with TRBD1 matching 8 bases. The CDR3 extends over 17 amino acids. Germline CDR1 DFQATT, CDR2 SNEGSKA (reference sequence). V gave up 6 bases and J gave up 2 bases; unmatched junction bases: 18. CDR3 sequence (DNA): TGCAGTGCCCTATACCGGGACAGGCCCTATCAAACCTACGAGCAGTACTTC. This translates into CSALYRDRPYQTYEQYF.

The V call is TRBV13, the J call TRBJ2-4; D not resolved. Germline CDR1 and CDR2: PRHDT and FYEKMQ (reference sequence). The CDR3 has 9 residues. V was pared by 3 bases and J by 12 bases, with 3 bases between. CDR3: CASSLYQYF. The CDR3 bases are TGTGCCAGCAGCTTGTATCAGTACTTC.

This clonotype was found many times. The rearrangement links TRBV30 to TRBJ2-7; D is uncertain. Deletions cut 2 bases from V and 0 bases from J, with 8 bases between. The CDR3 is 13 residues long. Germline V gene data show CDR1 as GTSNPN and CDR2 as SVGIG (reference sequence). The CDR3 DNA reads TGTGCCTGGAGTTCGGGTCTCTCCTACGAGCAGTACTTC. Its translation: CAWSSGLSYEQYF.

This clonotype was observed a few times. Since a much larger clone is just one base distant, this may be a read error. The V call is TRBV3-1, the J call TRBJ1-1; weak D call: TRBD1 (5 bases). The CDR3 runs 13 residues. V gave up 11 bases and J gave up 1 base, with 14 bases separating them. CDR1 LGHDT and CDR2 YNNKEL come from the germline V gene (reference sequence). In DNA, the CDR3 is TGTGCCGGCACCCCCAGGGAGAACACTGAAGCTTTCTTT. It encodes CAGTPRENTEAFF.

This clonotype was recorded once. One end of the junction does not line up with germline, which may come from a read error. V is TRBV7-9 and J is TRBJ2-3; tentatively, D is TRBD1 (5 bases). The CDR3 is made up of 13 amino acids. From germline, CDR1 is SEHNR and CDR2 FQNEAQ (reference sequence). CDR3 in DNA: TGTGCCAGCAGCTTGGCAGGGCAAGATACGCGGTATTTT. Amino acids: CASSLAGQDTRYF.

Note on this clonotype: No DNA is shown, since the ends of the CDR3 on it are uncertain; the CDR3 is the one TCRdb lists. The chain carries TRBV5-1 and TRBJ1-6; the tabulated D call, TRBD1, remains unverified against the DNA. Germline V gives CDR1 SGHRS, CDR2 YFSETQ. The CDR3 is made up of 19 amino acids, end residues included. CDR3 in amino acids: CASGLVAGGTISYNSPLHF.

The chain employs TRBV9 and TRBJ1-1, with a tentative D call TRBD1 (6 bases). This CDR3 has 14 amino acids. V gave up 0 bases and J gave up 5 bases, with 11 bases separating them. From germline, CDR1 is SGDLS and CDR2 YYNGEE. The CDR3 DNA reads as TGTGCCAGCAGCGTAGGGGGGGCTGAGACTGAAGCTTTCTTT. This translates into CASSVGGAETEAFF.

The chain has TRBV7-2 and TRBJ2-2; TRBD2 aligns across 7 bases. Losses at the gene ends were 0 bases for V and 4 bases for J; bases not matched to a gene: 5. The CDR3 loop spans 16 amino acids. Germline V gives CDR1 SGHTA, CDR2 FQGNSA. The CDR3 region has the DNA TGTGCCAGCAGCTTAGCAGCGGGATCGGGCACCGGGGAGCTGTTTTTT. Encoded protein: CASSLAAGSGTGELFF.

The rearrangement joins TRBV20-1 to TRBJ2-5, with D hard to call. This CDR3 region has 11 residues. V lost 4 bases, J lost 2 bases, and 5 bases lay in between. Germline V lookup: CDR1 DFQATT, CDR2 SNEGSKA (reference sequence). In DNA form, the CDR3 reads TGCAGTGCTATAGGGCAAGAGACCCAGTACTTC. Residues: CSAIGQETQYF.

The genes are TRBV7-9 and TRBJ2-7, with a tentative D call TRBD2 (5 bases). Germline loops: CDR1 SEHNR, CDR2 FQNEAQ (reference sequence). V gave up 1 base and J gave up 0 bases, with 28 bases separating them. The CDR3 is 21 amino acids. The CDR3 reads CASSLVPRRFLAGHSSYEQYF. CDR3 coding DNA: TGTGCCAGCAGCTTAGTACCTAGGCGTTTTTTGGCGGGCCATTCCTCCTACGAGCAGTACTTC.

This clonotype was observed a few times. The chain's CDR3 is CASSLLGELFF. CDR3 sequence (DNA): TGTGCCAGCAGCTTATTGGGAGAACTGTTTTTT. V gene TRBV7-9 combines with J gene TRBJ1-4; no reliable D call. V was shortened by 2 bases and J by 12 bases, with 7 bases between the two germline ends. There are 11 residues in the CDR3. Germline V gene lookup returns CDR1 SEHNR and CDR2 FQNEAQ (reference sequence).

This clonotype was seen ten or more times. V is TRBV20-1 and J is TRBJ2-1; 7 bases fit TRBD2. The CDR3 is 15 residues long. Germline CDR1 DFQATT, CDR2 SNEGSKA (reference sequence). After removal of 1 base from V and 9 bases from J, the junction contained 12 bases not matched to a gene. The CDR3 here is CSARVSGRAASEQFF. DNA for the CDR3: TGCAGTGCTAGAGTCTCGGGGAGGGCCGCGAGTGAGCAGTTCTTC.

There are a few counts of this clonotype. The V and J genes are TRBV20-1 and TRBJ2-7; 12 bases map to TRBD2. J was trimmed by 3 bases and V by 3 bases; bases with no gene match: 0. This CDR3 is built from 13 residues. Germline loops: CDR1 DFQATT, CDR2 SNEGSKA (reference sequence). The CDR3 region has the DNA TGCAGTGCTAGGGGACTAGCGGGCTACGAGCAGTACTTC. Residues: CSARGLAGYEQYF.

This clonotype was seen a few times. The chain employs TRBV24-1 and TRBJ2-5; tentatively, D is TRBD2 (5 bases). The CDR3 length is 13 residues. Germline-derived CDR1 and CDR2 are KGHDR and SFDVKD. Between the trimmed V and J ends, which lost 5 bases and 4 bases, there was a span of 10 bases. DNA of the CDR3: TGTGCCACCAGTGCCGGGGTAGGAGAGACCCAGTACTTC. This gives the protein CATSAGVGETQYF.

This clonotype is medium-sized by share. This sequence joins TRBV15 and TRBJ2-7; D is uncertain. V dropped 4 bases and J dropped 2 bases, with 9 bases sitting between them. This CDR3 has 13 residues. Germline lookup yields CDR1 LNHNV and CDR2 YYDKDF (reference sequence). The CDR3 DNA sequence: TGTGCCACCAGCAATGAACAAACCTACGAGCAGTACTTC. Its protein product is CATSNEQTYEQYF.

This clonotype has a single count. A junction boundary mismatches the germline segment, possibly from a read error. In nucleotides, the CDR3 is TGTGCCAACAGCCAAGTGGGACTACAACAGCAGTTCTTC. The encoded protein is CANSQVGLQQQFF. The rearrangement links TRBV4-1 to TRBJ2-1; 7 nucleotides agree with TRBD2. The germline gives CDR1 MGHRA, CDR2 YSYEKL. The CDR3 length is 13 residues.

This clonotype was seen ten or more times. V usage is TRBV6-1 and J usage is TRBJ1-6; D unresolved. CDR1 MNHNS and CDR2 SASEGT come from the germline V gene. The CDR3 sequence is 14 residues long. V was cut by 6 bases and J by 10 bases, with 16 bases left in between. The CDR3 DNA sequence: TGTGCCAGCAGGGAGCGGCAGGCTAGCTCACCCCTCCACTTT. Encoded protein: CASRERQASSPLHF.

This chain uses TRBV2 with TRBJ1-6; 9 bases map to TRBD1. The junction had 4 bases not matched to a gene; V was cut back by 2 bases and J by 8 bases. Germline CDR1 and CDR2: SNHLY and FYNNEI. The CDR3 consists of 15 residues. Here the CDR3 reads CASSELGQGYSPLHF. CDR3 DNA: TGTGCCAGCAGTGAATTGGGACAGGGATATTCACCCCTCCACTTT.

Details on this clonotype: The CDR3 end shows no conserved phenylalanine or tryptophan, and so a read error is likely. The genes are TRBV20-1 and TRBJ1-1; D is unresolved. V dropped 7 bases and J dropped 6 bases, with 12 bases sitting between them. The CDR3 is 11 amino acids. The germline V gene has CDR1 DFQATT and CDR2 SNEGSKA (reference sequence). The CDR3, as DNA: TGCAGTGTAGACATTTGGGCTGAAGCTTTCGTT. The encoded protein is CSVDIWAEAFV.

This clonotype came up many times. This chain joins TRBV11-2 and TRBJ2-1; the D gene is possibly TRBD1 (5 bases). Trimming shortened V by 0 bases and J by 10 bases, and 10 bases separated the two germline ends. The CDR3 extends over 13 amino acids. Germline V gives CDR1 SGHAT, CDR2 FQNNGV. This CDR3 reads CASSLERGREQFF. In DNA, the CDR3 is TGTGCCAGCAGCTTAGAAAGGGGCCGAGAGCAGTTCTTC.

For this clonotype: An end of the junction differs from the germline gene, which may be a read error. The V call is TRBV7-7, the J call TRBJ2-3; 10 bases fit TRBD2. The germline gives CDR1 SSHAT, CDR2 FNYEAQ (reference sequence). CDR3 length equals 16 residues. The CDR3 coding sequence is TGTGCTAGCAGCAGGGGGCTAGCGGGAGCAACAGATACGCAGTATTTT. Its translation is CASSRGLAGATDTQYF.

The V call is TRBV10-2, the J call TRBJ2-7; no firm D call. V lost 0 bases to trimming and J lost 5 bases, with 2 bases between them. Germline V gene data show CDR1 as WSHSY and CDR2 as SAAADI. This CDR3 contains 11 residues. For the CDR3, the DNA is TGCGCCAGCAGTGAGTCGAACGAGCAGTACTTC. Protein: CASSESNEQYF.

This clonotype has only a few counts. This could be a read error, since a much larger clone is one nucleotide away. The chain has TRBV6-1 and TRBJ2-7, with a weak D call TRBD2 (5 bases). Trimming left V 4 bases short and J 2 bases short, with 12 bases between. CDR3 size: 14 residues. Germline CDR1 is MNHNS and CDR2 is SASEGT. Here the CDR3 DNA reads TGTGCCAGCAGTGTCGTCGGAGGAGCCTACGAGCAGTACTTC. The encoded protein is CASSVVGGAYEQYF.

This clonotype came up many times. The chain recombines TRBV12-5 with TRBJ2-7, with TRBD1 matching 9 bases. The CDR3 consists of 14 residues. V shed 7 bases, J shed 2 bases, and the junction held 6 bases outside the gene matches. Germline CDR1 reads LGHNT; CDR2 reads FRNRAP. Written as DNA, the CDR3 is TGTGCTAGTGTGGGACAGGGAAGCGCCTACGAGCAGTACTTC. Translating gives CASVGQGSAYEQYF.

With respect to this clonotype: The CDR3 does not end in the conserved phenylalanine or tryptophan, so this is likely a read error. The V gene is TRBV7-9, the J gene TRBJ1-4, with D possibly being TRBD1 (6 bases). Germline CDR1 and CDR2: SEHNR and FQNEAQ (reference sequence). V was trimmed by 1 base and J by 3 bases, leaving 12 bases between them. This CDR3 spans 16 amino acids. CDR3 sequence (DNA): TGTGCCAGCAGCTTAGATATGTCAGGGGCTAATGAAAAACTGTTTTTA. As protein: CASSLDMSGANEKLFL.

The chain has TRBV7-8 and TRBJ2-1, with D possibly being TRBD1 (5 bases). V gave up 2 bases and J gave up 9 bases, with 20 bases separating them. The CDR3 totals 16 residues. Looked up from germline, CDR1 is SGHVS and CDR2 is FQNEAQ. The chain's CDR3 is CASSLWGDRGMVEQFF. Here the CDR3 DNA reads TGTGCCAGCAGCTTATGGGGTGACAGAGGAATGGTTGAGCAGTTCTTC.

The chain joins TRBV5-5 to TRBJ1-6; TRBD1 matches 8 bases. V lost 8 bases to trimming and J lost 9 bases; unmatched junction nucleotides: 13. CDR3 length equals 15 residues. From germline, CDR1 is SGHKS and CDR2 YYEKEE (reference sequence). DNA for the CDR3: TGTGCCAGTAACTTGGCCGGACAGGGTAGTTCACCCCTCCACTTT. It is translated as CASNLAGQGSSPLHF.